These 31 T cell receptor beta chains originate from one sample sequenced in a study of vaccination and CD4 T cells after COVID-19. The antigens for these receptors are not known. Once obtained from cultured CD4+ T cells, the DNA was sequenced using the Oncomine TCR Beta short-read assay. MiXCR was run by TCRdb on the PCR reads, yielding one entry per CDR3 protein. The data show under 9,000 distinct CDR3 sequences, 40% to 55% seen once. Stated treatment: roughly nine-day PBMC culture with coronavirus spike peptide pools or control peptides (ViraFEST assay). Material for sequencing was CD4+ T cells from blood, cultured in vitro. These receptors were collected from a human donor who had recovered from COVID-19.

V gene TRBV5-4 combines with J gene TRBJ2-2, with no clear D. Germline V CDR1 and CDR2: SGHNT, YYREEE (reference sequence). V lost 2 bases, J lost 7 bases, and 6 bases lay in between. The CDR3 consists of 12 residues. The CDR3 loop reads CASSFVSGELFF. The DNA for the CDR3 is TGTGCCAGCAGCTTTGTTAGCGGGGAGCTGTTTTTT. Full variable domain (missing parts from reference TRBV5-4 and TRBJ2-2): ETGVTQSPTHLIKTRGQQVTLRCSSQSGHNTVSWYQQALGQGPQFIFQYYREEENGRGNFPPRFSGLQFPNYSSELNVNALELDDSALYLCASSFVSGELFFGEGSRLTVL.

A note on this clonotype: A much larger clone lies a single base off, so this may be a read error. The V call is TRBV2, the J call TRBJ1-2, with D possibly being TRBD1 (5 bases). CDR3 size: 13 residues. Germline CDR1 and CDR2: SNHLY and FYNNEI. CDR3 bases: TGTGTCAGCAGTGACAGCGCCGGCTATGGCTACACCTTC. Its protein product is CVSSDSAGYGYTF.

The chain couples TRBV15 to TRBJ2-2; D is unresolved. Germline V CDR1 and CDR2: LNHNV, YYDKDF (reference sequence). The V gene lost 0 bases and the J gene lost 1 base, with 6 bases spanning the gap. This CDR3 comprises 15 residues. The DNA for the CDR3 is TGTGCCACCAGCAGAGATTGGGGGAACACCGGGGAGCTGTTTTTT. Amino acid sequence: CATSRDWGNTGELFF.

The genes are TRBV7-3 and TRBJ2-3; 10 bases line up with TRBD2. The V and J ends lost 5 bases and 0 bases, in that order; junction bases with no gene match: 14. Germline V gene data show CDR1 as SGHTA and CDR2 as FQGTGA. CDR3 length equals 19 residues. The CDR3 DNA sequence: TGTGCCAGCAGCGAAAGAGGTGGTAGCGGGGGGTGGAGCACAGATACGCAGTATTTT. This sequence encodes CASSERGGSGGWSTDTQYF.

The rearrangement links TRBV20-1 to TRBJ2-5, with D hard to call. There are 14 residues in the CDR3. CDR1 and CDR2 from the germline V gene are DFQATT and SNEGSKA (reference sequence). Trimming took 4 bases from V and 0 from J, leaving 12 bases between them. For the CDR3, the DNA is TGCAGTGCTATAGTCACTGCAGACCAAGAGACCCAGTACTTC. It codes for CSAIVTADQETQYF.

This clonotype was seen more than once but under ten times. The chain carries TRBV12-3 or TRBV12-4 and TRBJ2-7, with D tentatively TRBD1 (6 bases). The CDR3 has 14 residues. The V end lost 5 bases, the J end lost 4 bases, and 15 bases lay between the germline ends. The CDR3 sequence: CASSPGTTIYEQYF. The CDR3 coding sequence is TGTGCCAGCAGTCCCGGGACAACTATTTACGAGCAGTACTTC.

This clonotype was counted between two and nine times. The chain uses TRBV7-2 and TRBJ1-2, with no clear D. Deletions cut 4 bases from V and 8 bases from J, with 14 bases between. The germline gives CDR1 SGHTA, CDR2 FQGNSA. The CDR3 loop spans 13 amino acids. This CDR3 reads CASSYWTGGGYTF. CDR3 coding DNA: TGTGCCAGCAGCTATTGGACGGGCGGCGGCTACACCTTC.

This clonotype was counted between two and nine times. The genes are TRBV19 and TRBJ1-2; D may be TRBD1 (5 bases). Germline-derived CDR1 and CDR2 are LNHDA and SQIVND (reference sequence). The CDR3 is 13 amino acids. Trimming took off 3 bases at V and 5 bases at J, with 10 bases between the two ends. The CDR3 is CASSIGQAYGYTF. The CDR3 region has the DNA TGTGCCAGTAGTATTGGACAAGCTTATGGCTACACCTTC.

The rearrangement joins TRBV20-1 to TRBJ1-5; 8 bases match TRBD1. This CDR3 is built from 18 residues. CDR1 and CDR2 from the germline V gene are DFQATT and SNEGSKA (reference sequence). The ends lost 3 bases at V and 2 bases at J; junction bases unmatched: 15. The CDR3 nucleotides read TGCAGTGCTAGGGGGGCAGGGGGCGGGCCAAGGGGCAATCAGCCCCAGCATTTT. This encodes CSARGAGGGPRGNQPQHF.

This clonotype was picked up one time. Its ends do not fully match the called genes, so a read error is possible. The V and J genes are TRBV7-9 and TRBJ2-2, with D hard to call. Germline V CDR1 and CDR2: SEHNR, FQNEAQ (reference sequence). The CDR3 extends over 13 amino acids. The CDR3 DNA sequence: TGTGCCGGCAGTTTAGTCCGAGCCGGGGAGCTGTTTTTT. Protein product: CAGSLVRAGELFF.

The J gene is TRBJ2-5, the V gene TRBV11-3; 10 bases fit TRBD2. Trimming cost V 0 bases and J 7 bases; bases outside gene matches: 2. Germline assignment: CDR1 SGHNT and CDR2 YENEEA. The CDR3 has 14 amino acids. In DNA form, the CDR3 reads TGTGCCAGCAGCTTAGAAGCGGGAGGGGCGACCCAGTACTTC. Its translation is CASSLEAGGATQYF.

V and J are TRBV6-5 and TRBJ2-1; no reliable D call. This CDR3 has 14 amino acids. Germline V gives CDR1 MNHEY, CDR2 SVGAGI. Trimming cost V 0 bases and J 5 bases, with 8 bases left between them. CDR3 DNA: TGTGCCAGCAGTTACTCTGTCGAGAACAATGAGCAGTTCTTC. Its protein product is CASSYSVENNEQFF.

This clonotype showed up just once. J is TRBJ2-7 and V is TRBV15; tentatively, D is TRBD2 (6 bases). Germline CDR1 is LNHNV and CDR2 is YYDKDF (reference sequence). The CDR3 totals 14 residues. Deletions cut 6 bases from V and 0 bases from J, with 12 bases between. The chain's CDR3 is CATSTSGFSYEQYF. The CDR3 DNA is TGTGCCACCAGTACCAGCGGGTTCTCCTACGAGCAGTACTTC.

This clonotype is categorized as medium-sized (0.01 to 0.1%). The V call is TRBV20-1, the J call TRBJ2-5; no reliable D call. The CDR3 length is 15 residues. Germline-derived CDR1 and CDR2 are DFQATT and SNEGSKA (reference sequence). Trimming removed 6 bases at V and 9 bases at J, with 26 bases between. The CDR3 DNA follows: TGCAGTGCCTTCCCACCCTTGTCTGGTGGGTCTCCCCAGTACTTC. Translated: CSAFPPLSGGSPQYF.

This chain connects TRBV7-2 to TRBJ1-5; D gene uncertain. CDR3 length: 14 amino acids. Germline assignment: CDR1 SGHTA and CDR2 FQGNSA. The V gene lost 4 bases and the J gene lost 2 bases, with 9 bases spanning the gap. DNA for the CDR3: TGTGCCAGCAGCTATGTGGGCGGCAATCAGCCCCAGCATTTT. Its translation: CASSYVGGNQPQHF.

J is TRBJ2-2 and V is TRBV6-1; TRBD2 is a possible D gene (6 bases). The CDR3 runs to 16 residues. Trimming shortened V by 6 bases and J by 4 bases, and 18 bases separated the two germline ends. Germline loops: CDR1 MNHNS, CDR2 SASEGT. CDR3 nucleotide sequence: TGTGCCAGCAGCTGGGGAGGTGGGGCCGGCACCGGGGAGCTGTTTTTT. Protein: CASSWGGGAGTGELFF.

The genes are TRBV20-1 and TRBJ2-1; D not resolved. The V end lost 0 bases, the J end lost 0 bases, and 9 bases lay between the germline ends. The germline V gene encodes CDR1 DFQATT and CDR2 SNEGSKA (reference sequence). The CDR3 is 15 amino acids. CDR3 in amino acids: CSARDFRSSYNEQFF. The CDR3 DNA follows: TGCAGTGCTAGAGATTTTCGGAGCTCCTACAATGAGCAGTTCTTC.

CDR3 in amino acids: CSASERGDRTEAFF. As DNA, the CDR3 is TGCAGTGCTAGCGAAAGGGGGGATCGGACTGAAGCTTTCTTT. The chain carries TRBV20-1 and TRBJ1-1, with D possibly matching TRBD1 (6 bases). The CDR3 runs 14 residues. Germline loops: CDR1 DFQATT, CDR2 SNEGSKA (reference sequence). The germline V and J ends were trimmed by 3 bases and 5 bases, with 16 bases remaining between them.

The chain employs TRBV20-1 and TRBJ1-2; D is ambiguous. Trimming pared 5 bases from V and 7 bases from J, leaving 14 bases between. Germline values: CDR1 DFQATT, CDR2 SNEGSKA (reference sequence). CDR3 length equals 12 residues. Written as DNA, the CDR3 is TGCAGTGCTTTCGCCCCAGGCAGTGGCTACACCTTC. Its protein product is CSAFAPGSGYTF.

This clonotype came up a few times. A junction end diverges from the germline sequence, so it may reflect a read error. The chain recombines TRBV6-2 or TRBV6-3 with TRBJ1-2; D is uncertain. Germline CDR1 and CDR2: MNHEY and SVGEGT. The CDR3 length is 18 residues. CDR3 in amino acids: CASSHSKTRVGRIYGYTF. DNA of the CDR3: TGTGCCAGCAGTCACTCGAAAACTCGGGTGGGCAGGATCTATGGCTACACCTTC.

The chain recombines TRBV15 with TRBJ1-1; D is unclear. This CDR3 has 17 amino acids. Trimming cost V 1 base and J 6 bases, with 21 bases left between them. CDR1 and CDR2 from the germline V gene are LNHNV and YYDKDF (reference sequence). CDR3 nucleotide sequence: TGTGCCACCAGCAGAGCCCGAGTTTCGGGGTGGGCGTCTGAAGCTTTCTTT. Its translation is CATSRARVSGWASEAFF.

This chain uses TRBV7-3 with TRBJ2-1, with 15 bases identical to TRBD2. The germline gives CDR1 SGHTA, CDR2 FQGTGA. Unmatched junction bases numbered 11, after V lost 5 bases and J lost 0 bases. This CDR3 spans 20 amino acids. CDR3 amino acids: CASSPQPGLAGGLSYNEQFF. CDR3 nucleotide sequence: TGTGCCAGCAGCCCACAACCGGGACTAGCGGGAGGTCTCTCCTACAATGAGCAGTTCTTC.

The J gene is TRBJ2-1, the V gene TRBV28; D is unclear. Between the trimmed V and J ends, which lost 6 bases and 0 bases, there was a span of 9 bases. Germline assignment: CDR1 MDHEN and CDR2 SYDVKM. The CDR3 consists of 14 residues. CDR3 nucleotide sequence: TGTGCCAGCAGGTTGCGGAGCTCCTACAATGAGCAGTTCTTC. Translation: CASRLRSSYNEQFF.

This clonotype is medium-sized in the sample. V usage is TRBV2 and J usage is TRBJ1-5, with 11 bases identical to TRBD1. CDR3 length equals 15 residues. The germline CDR1 and CDR2 sequences are SNHLY and FYNNEI. Trimming at V came to 6 bases and at J to 4 bases, leaving 5 bases not matched to a gene. CDR3: CASSPGTGGNQPQHF. CDR3 DNA sequence: TGTGCCAGCAGCCCCGGGACAGGGGGTAATCAGCCCCAGCATTTT.

The V and J genes are TRBV29-1 and TRBJ2-3; 9 bases are shared with TRBD2. The CDR3 has 14 amino acids. Trimming at V came to 4 bases and at J to 2 bases, leaving 4 bases not matched to a gene. Germline-derived CDR1 and CDR2 are SQVTM and ANQGSEA. In DNA form, the CDR3 reads TGCAGCGTTGGGACTAGCGCCTACACAGATACGCAGTATTTT. Translating gives CSVGTSAYTDTQYF.

DNA for the CDR3: TGTGCCAGTTACCACCGGGACAGGGGGTGGAGAGAGACCCAGTACTTC. This encodes CASYHRDRGWRETQYF. This sequence joins TRBV6-1 and TRBJ2-5, with 11 bases lining up with TRBD1. The V segment lost 9 bases and the J segment 4 bases; nucleotides outside the gene matches: 13. This CDR3 has 16 amino acids. CDR1 is MNHNS and CDR2 is SASEGT in the germline V gene.

The count of this clonotype is one. CDR3 sequence: CASSIISGLAPTETQYF. CDR3 DNA: TGTGCCAGCAGTATTATTTCGGGACTAGCCCCGACGGAGACCCAGTACTTC. V gene TRBV6-4 combines with J gene TRBJ2-5; 9 nucleotides agree with TRBD2. With V trimmed by 5 bases and J by 5 bases, 15 bases remained unmatched. CDR1 is MRHNA, CDR2 SNTAGT, per germline. The CDR3 sequence is 17 residues long.

This chain connects TRBV4-3 to TRBJ2-1; no definite D call. Trimming left V 0 bases short and J 0 bases short, with 6 bases between. Per germline, CDR1 LGHNA and CDR2 YSLEER. CDR3 length: 15 residues. Here the CDR3 DNA reads TGCGCCAGCAGCCAAGACCCGAGCTCCTACAATGAGCAGTTCTTC. It encodes CASSQDPSSYNEQFF.

This chain uses TRBV20-1 with TRBJ2-1, with TRBD2 as a possible D gene (6 bases). The CDR3 extends over 15 amino acids. V was clipped by 3 bases and J by 10 bases, with 22 bases between them. Germline V gene sequence: CDR1 DFQATT, CDR2 SNEGSKA (reference sequence). CDR3 sequence reads: CSASHSHLPGEEQFF. The CDR3 nucleotides read TGCAGTGCTAGTCATTCCCACCTACCGGGGGAGGAGCAGTTCTTC.

This chain links TRBV6-1 with TRBJ2-6, with D perhaps matching TRBD2 (5 bases). The CDR3 consists of 17 residues. Germline CDR1 is MNHNS and CDR2 is SASEGT. V was pared by 4 bases and J by 0 bases, with 13 bases between. Here the CDR3 reads CASSAGRGYSGANVLTF. In DNA form, the CDR3 reads TGTGCCAGCAGTGCCGGCCGGGGTTACTCTGGGGCCAACGTCCTGACTTTC.

The chain couples TRBV5-4 to TRBJ1-2; tentatively, D is TRBD1 (6 bases). Germline assignment: CDR1 SGHNT and CDR2 YYREEE (reference sequence). V dropped 7 bases and J dropped 3 bases, with 16 bases sitting between them. This CDR3 spans 14 amino acids. In nucleotides, the CDR3 is TGTGCCAGCGGATTATACAGGGTAGACTATGGCTACACCTTC. The encoded protein is CASGLYRVDYGYTF. Full variable domain (missing parts from reference TRBV5-4 and TRBJ1-2): ETGVTQSPTHLIKTRGQQVTLRCSSQSGHNTVSWYQQALGQGPQFIFQYYREEENGRGNFPPRFSGLQFPNYSSELNVNALELDDSALYLCASGLYRVDYGYTFGSGTRLTVV.